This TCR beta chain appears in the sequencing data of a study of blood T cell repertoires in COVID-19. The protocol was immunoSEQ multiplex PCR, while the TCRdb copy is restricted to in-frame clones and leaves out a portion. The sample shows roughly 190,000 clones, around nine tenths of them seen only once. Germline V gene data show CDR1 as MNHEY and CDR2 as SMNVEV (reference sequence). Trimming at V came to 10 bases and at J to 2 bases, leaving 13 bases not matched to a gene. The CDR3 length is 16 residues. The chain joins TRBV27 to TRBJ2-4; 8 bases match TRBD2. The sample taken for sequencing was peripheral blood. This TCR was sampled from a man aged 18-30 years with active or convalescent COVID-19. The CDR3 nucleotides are TGTGCCATCCGACTAGTTATAGCGGGGACCAAAAACATTCAGTACTTC. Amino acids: CAIRLVIAGTKNIQYF.